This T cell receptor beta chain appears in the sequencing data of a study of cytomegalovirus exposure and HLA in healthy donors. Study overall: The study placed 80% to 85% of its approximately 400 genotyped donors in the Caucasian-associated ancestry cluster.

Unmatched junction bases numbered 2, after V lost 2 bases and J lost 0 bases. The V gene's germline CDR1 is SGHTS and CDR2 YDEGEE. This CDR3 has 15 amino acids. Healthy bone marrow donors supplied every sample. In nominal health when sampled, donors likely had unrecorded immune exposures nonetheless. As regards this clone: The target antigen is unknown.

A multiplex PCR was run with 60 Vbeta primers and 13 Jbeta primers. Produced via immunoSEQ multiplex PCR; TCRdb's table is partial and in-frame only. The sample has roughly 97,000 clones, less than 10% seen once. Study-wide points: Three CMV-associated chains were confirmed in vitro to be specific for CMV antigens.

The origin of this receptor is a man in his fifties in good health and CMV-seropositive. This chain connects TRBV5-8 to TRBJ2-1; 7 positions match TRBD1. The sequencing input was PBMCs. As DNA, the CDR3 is TGTGCCAGCAGCTTTGCAGGGGGCTCCTACAATGAGCAGTTCTTC. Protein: CASSFAGGSYNEQFF.